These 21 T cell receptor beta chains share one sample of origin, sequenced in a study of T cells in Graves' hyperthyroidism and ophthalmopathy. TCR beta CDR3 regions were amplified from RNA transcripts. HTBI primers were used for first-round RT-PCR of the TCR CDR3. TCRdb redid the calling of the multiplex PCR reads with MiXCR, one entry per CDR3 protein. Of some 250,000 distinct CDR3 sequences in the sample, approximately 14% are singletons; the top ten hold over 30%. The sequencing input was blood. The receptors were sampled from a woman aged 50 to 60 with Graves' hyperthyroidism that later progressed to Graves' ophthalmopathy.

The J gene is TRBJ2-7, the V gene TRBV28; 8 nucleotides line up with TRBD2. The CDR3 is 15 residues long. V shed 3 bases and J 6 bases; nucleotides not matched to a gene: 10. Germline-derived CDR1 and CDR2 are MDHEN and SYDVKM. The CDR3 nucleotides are TGTGCCAGCAGTTTGGTCCGGGAGGGAATTGGCGAGCAGTACTTC. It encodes CASSLVREGIGEQYF.

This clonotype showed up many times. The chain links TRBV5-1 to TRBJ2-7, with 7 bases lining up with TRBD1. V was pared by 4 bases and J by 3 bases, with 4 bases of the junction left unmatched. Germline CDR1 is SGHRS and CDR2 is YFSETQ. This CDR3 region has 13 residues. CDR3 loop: CASSVQGDYEQYF. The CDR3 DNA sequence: TGCGCCAGCAGCGTTCAGGGGGACTACGAGCAGTACTTC.

This CDR3 is CASSLDRGTGKYNEQFF. The CDR3 nucleotides read TGTGCCAGCAGCTTGGATAGGGGGACAGGGAAATACAATGAGCAGTTCTTC. The chain combines TRBV5-4 with TRBJ2-1; TRBD1 aligns across 9 bases. The CDR3 has 17 amino acids. Per the germline V gene, CDR1 is SGHNT and CDR2 is YYREEE (reference sequence). V was clipped by 0 bases and J by 4 bases; unmatched bases: 8.

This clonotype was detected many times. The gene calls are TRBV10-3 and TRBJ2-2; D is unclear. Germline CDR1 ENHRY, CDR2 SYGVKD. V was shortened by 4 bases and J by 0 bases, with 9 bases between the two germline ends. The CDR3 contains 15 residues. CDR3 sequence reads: CAISADAPNTGELFF. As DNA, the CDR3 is TGTGCCATCAGTGCGGACGCCCCGAACACCGGGGAGCTGTTTTTT.

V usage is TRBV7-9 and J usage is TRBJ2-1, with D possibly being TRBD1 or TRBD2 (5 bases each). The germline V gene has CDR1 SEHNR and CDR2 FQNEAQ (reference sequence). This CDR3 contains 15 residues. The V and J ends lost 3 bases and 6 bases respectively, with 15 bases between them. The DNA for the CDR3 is TGTGCCAGCAGCTTTTACAGGTACGAGGGCAATGAGCAGTTCTTC. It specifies CASSFYRYEGNEQFF.

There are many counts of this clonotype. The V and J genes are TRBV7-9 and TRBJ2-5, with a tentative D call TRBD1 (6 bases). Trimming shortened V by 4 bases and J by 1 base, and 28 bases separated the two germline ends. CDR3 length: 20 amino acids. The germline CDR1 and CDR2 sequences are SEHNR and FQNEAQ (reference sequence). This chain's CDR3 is CASSWGRFEGVDARQETQYF. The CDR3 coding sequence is TGTGCCAGCAGCTGGGGGCGATTTGAGGGTGTCGACGCCCGCCAAGAGACCCAGTACTTC.

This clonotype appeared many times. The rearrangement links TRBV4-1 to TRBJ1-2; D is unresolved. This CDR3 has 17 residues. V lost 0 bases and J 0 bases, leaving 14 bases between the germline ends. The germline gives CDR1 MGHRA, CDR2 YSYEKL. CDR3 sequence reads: CASSQDGTAKSNYGYTF. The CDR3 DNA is TGCGCCAGCAGCCAAGACGGAACAGCTAAATCTAACTATGGCTACACCTTC.

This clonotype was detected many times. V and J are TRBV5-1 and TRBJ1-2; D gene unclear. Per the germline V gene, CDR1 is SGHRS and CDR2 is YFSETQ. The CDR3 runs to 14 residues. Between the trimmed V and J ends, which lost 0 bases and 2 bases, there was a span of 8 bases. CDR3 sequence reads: CASSLEGINYGYTF. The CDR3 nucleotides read TGCGCCAGCAGCTTGGAAGGCATAAACTATGGCTACACCTTC. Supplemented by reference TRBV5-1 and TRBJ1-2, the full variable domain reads KAGVTQTPRYLIKTRGQQVTLSCSPISGHRSVSWYQQTPGQGLQFLFEYFSETQRNKGNFPGRFSGRQFSNSRSEMNVSTLELGDSALYLCASSLEGINYGYTFGSGTRLTVV.

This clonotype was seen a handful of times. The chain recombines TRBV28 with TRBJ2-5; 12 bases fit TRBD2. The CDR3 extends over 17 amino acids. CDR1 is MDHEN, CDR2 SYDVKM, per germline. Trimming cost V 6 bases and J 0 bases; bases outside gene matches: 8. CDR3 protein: CASSTKGTSGHQETQYF. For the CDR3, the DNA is TGTGCCAGCAGCACTAAAGGGACTAGCGGGCACCAAGAGACCCAGTACTTC. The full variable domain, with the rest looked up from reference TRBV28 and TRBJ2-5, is DVKVTQSSRYLVKRTGEKVFLECVQDMDHENMFWYRQDPGLGLRLIYFSYDVKMKEKGDIPEGYSVSREKKERFSLILESASTNQTSMYLCASSTKGTSGHQETQYFGPGTRLLVL.

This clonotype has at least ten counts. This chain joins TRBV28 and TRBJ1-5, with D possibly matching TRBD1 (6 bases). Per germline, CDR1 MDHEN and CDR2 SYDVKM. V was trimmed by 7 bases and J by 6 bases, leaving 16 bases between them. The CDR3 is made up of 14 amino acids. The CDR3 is CASIGGGIRQPQHF. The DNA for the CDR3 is TGTGCCAGCATAGGGGGAGGGATACGTCAGCCCCAGCATTTT. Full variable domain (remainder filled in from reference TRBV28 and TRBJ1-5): DVKVTQSSRYLVKRTGEKVFLECVQDMDHENMFWYRQDPGLGLRLIYFSYDVKMKEKGDIPEGYSVSREKKERFSLILESASTNQTSMYLCASIGGGIRQPQHFGDGTRLSIL.

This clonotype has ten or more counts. Here the CDR3 reads CAISETGSYEQYF. The CDR3 nucleotides read TGTGCCATCAGTGAAACAGGGAGCTACGAGCAGTACTTC. V is TRBV10-3 and J is TRBJ2-7; a weak D match, TRBD1 (6 bases). V gave up 3 bases and J gave up 3 bases, with 9 bases separating them. CDR1 ENHRY and CDR2 SYGVKD come from the germline V gene. This CDR3 is 13 amino acids long.

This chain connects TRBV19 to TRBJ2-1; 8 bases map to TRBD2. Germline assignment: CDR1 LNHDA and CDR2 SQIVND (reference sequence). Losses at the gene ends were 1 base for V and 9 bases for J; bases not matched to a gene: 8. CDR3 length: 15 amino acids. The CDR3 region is CASSIVRAGDPEQFF. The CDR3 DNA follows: TGTGCCAGTAGTATAGTTCGAGCGGGAGACCCTGAGCAGTTCTTC.

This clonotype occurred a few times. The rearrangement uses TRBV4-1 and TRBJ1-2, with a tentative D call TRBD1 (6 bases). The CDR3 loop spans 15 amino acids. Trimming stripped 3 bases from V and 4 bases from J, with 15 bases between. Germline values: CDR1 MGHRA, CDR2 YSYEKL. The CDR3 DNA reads TGCGCCAGCAGCCAGAGAGAAACAGGGTCCTATGGCTACACCTTC. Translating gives CASSQRETGSYGYTF.

DNA of the CDR3: TGTGCCAGCAGCTCCCCGGGCAGGGGGGCCTACAATGAGCAGTTCTTC. Translated, it gives CASSSPGRGAYNEQFF. This chain uses TRBV7-9 with TRBJ2-1, with TRBD1 as a possible D gene (7 bases). Germline assignment: CDR1 SEHNR and CDR2 FQNEAQ (reference sequence). V was clipped by 4 bases and J by 2 bases, with 15 bases between them. The CDR3 length is 16 residues.

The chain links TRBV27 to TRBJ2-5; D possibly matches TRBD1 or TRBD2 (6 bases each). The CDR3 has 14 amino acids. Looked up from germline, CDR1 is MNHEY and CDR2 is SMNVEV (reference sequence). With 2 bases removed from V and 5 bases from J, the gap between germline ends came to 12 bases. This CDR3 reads CASSLMGGSETQYF. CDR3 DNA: TGTGCCAGCAGTTTAATGGGGGGCAGTGAGACCCAGTACTTC.

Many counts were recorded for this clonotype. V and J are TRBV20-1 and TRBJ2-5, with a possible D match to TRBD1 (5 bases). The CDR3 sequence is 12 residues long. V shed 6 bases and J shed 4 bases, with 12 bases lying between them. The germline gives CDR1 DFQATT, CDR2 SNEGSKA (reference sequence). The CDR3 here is CSAVREAETQYF. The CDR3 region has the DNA TGCAGTGCAGTCAGGGAAGCAGAGACCCAGTACTTC.

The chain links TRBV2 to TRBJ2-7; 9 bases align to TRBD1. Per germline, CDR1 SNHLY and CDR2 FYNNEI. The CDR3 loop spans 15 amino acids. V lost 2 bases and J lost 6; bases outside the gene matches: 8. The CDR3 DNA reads TGTGCCAGCAGTGAATCCGGGACAGGGTCCGCCGAGCAGTACTTC. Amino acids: CASSESGTGSAEQYF.

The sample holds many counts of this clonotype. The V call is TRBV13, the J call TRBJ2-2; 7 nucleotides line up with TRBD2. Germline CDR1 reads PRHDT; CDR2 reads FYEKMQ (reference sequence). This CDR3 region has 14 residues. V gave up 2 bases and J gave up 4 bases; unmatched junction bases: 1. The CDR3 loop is CASSLRGSTGELFF. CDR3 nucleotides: TGTGCCAGCAGCTTACGCGGGAGCACCGGGGAGCTGTTTTTT. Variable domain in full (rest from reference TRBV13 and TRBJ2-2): AAGVIQSPRHLIKEKRETATLKCYPIPRHDTVYWYQQGPGQDPQFLISFYEKMQSDKGSIPDRFSAQQFSDYHSELNMSSLELGDSALYFCASSLRGSTGELFFGEGSRLTVL.

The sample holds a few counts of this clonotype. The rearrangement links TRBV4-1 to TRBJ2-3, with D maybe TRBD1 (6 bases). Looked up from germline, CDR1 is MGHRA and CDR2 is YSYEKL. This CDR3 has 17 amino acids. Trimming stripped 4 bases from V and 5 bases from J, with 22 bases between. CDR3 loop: CASSRVVTGSSRDTQYF. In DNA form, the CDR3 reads TGCGCCAGCAGCCGGGTCGTGACAGGTTCATCTAGAGATACGCAGTATTTT.

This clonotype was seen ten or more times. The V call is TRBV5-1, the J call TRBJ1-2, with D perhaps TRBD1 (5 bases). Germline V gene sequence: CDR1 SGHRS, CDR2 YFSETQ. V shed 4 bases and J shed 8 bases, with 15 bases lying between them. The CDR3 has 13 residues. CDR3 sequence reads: CASSVGTAQGYTF. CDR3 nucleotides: TGCGCCAGCAGCGTGGGGACCGCCCAGGGCTACACCTTC.

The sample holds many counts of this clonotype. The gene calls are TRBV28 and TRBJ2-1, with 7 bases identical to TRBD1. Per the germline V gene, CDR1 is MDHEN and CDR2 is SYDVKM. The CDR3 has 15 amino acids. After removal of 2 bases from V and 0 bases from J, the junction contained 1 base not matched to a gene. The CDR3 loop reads CASSLGTVSYNEQFF. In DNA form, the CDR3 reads TGTGCCAGCAGTTTAGGGACAGTCTCCTACAATGAGCAGTTCTTC. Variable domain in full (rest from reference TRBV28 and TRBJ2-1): DVKVTQSSRYLVKRTGEKVFLECVQDMDHENMFWYRQDPGLGLRLIYFSYDVKMKEKGDIPEGYSVSREKKERFSLILESASTNQTSMYLCASSLGTVSYNEQFFGPGTRLTVL.